This is a list of T cell receptor beta chains from one sample in a study of blood T cell repertoires in COVID-19. Method: immunoSEQ multiplex PCR; TCRdb's copy keeps in-frame clones and lacks some. Seen here are 250,000 to 300,000 clones, 75% to 90% observed once, and the top ten hold 0.85% to 1%. Sequenced material: peripheral blood. The origin of the receptors is a woman in her thirties or forties who had recovered from COVID-19. Both conserved end residues are part of each CDR3. A D gene is named only where the DNA matches it firmly. Clone size appears in some rows only: once, few, many, or a class for an expanded clone.

TRBV2	.	TRBJ2-7	.	TGTGCCTTATGGACAGCTTCCTACGAGCAGTACTTC	CALWTASYEQYF
TRBV3-1/TRBV3-2	TRBD2	TRBJ2-1	.	TGTGCCAGCAGCCAAGGGGGCGGGAGGAGCAATGAGCAGTTCTTC	CASSQGGGRSNEQFF
TRBV29-1	.	TRBJ1-5	.	TGCAGCGTTGAACCCAGGGAAGGGAGCAATCAGCCCCAGCATTTT	CSVEPREGSNQPQHF
TRBV27	TRBD2	TRBJ2-2	once	TGTGCCAGCAGTTTCAGACTAGCGGGATCCGGGGAGCTGTTTTTT	CASSFRLAGSGELFF
TRBV9	.	TRBJ2-2	.	TGTGCCAGCAGCGTAGGGGTAGCCCCAGCCGGGGAGCTGTTTTTT	CASSVGVAPAGELFF
TRBV7-8	TRBD1	TRBJ1-1	.	TGTGCCAGCAGCTTAGAAGGGACAGGCACTGAAGCTTTCTTT	CASSLEGTGTEAFF
TRBV30	TRBD2	TRBJ2-5	few	TGTGCCTGGAGTTCGGGGGGTCAGGGGACCCAGTACTTC	CAWSSGGQGTQYF
TRBV5-8	TRBD1	TRBJ2-2	.	TGTGCCAGCAGCCACCCGGGACAGGCGAACACCGGGGAGCTGTTTTTT	CASSHPGQANTGELFF
TRBV6-5	.	TRBJ1-6	.	TGTGCCAGCATAAACCGAACACCTAATTCACCCCTCCACTTT	CASINRTPNSPLHF
TRBV24-1	TRBD2	TRBJ2-7	.	TGTGCCACCAGTGAACTCAGACTAGCGGGAAGATACGAGCAGTACTTC	CATSELRLAGRYEQYF